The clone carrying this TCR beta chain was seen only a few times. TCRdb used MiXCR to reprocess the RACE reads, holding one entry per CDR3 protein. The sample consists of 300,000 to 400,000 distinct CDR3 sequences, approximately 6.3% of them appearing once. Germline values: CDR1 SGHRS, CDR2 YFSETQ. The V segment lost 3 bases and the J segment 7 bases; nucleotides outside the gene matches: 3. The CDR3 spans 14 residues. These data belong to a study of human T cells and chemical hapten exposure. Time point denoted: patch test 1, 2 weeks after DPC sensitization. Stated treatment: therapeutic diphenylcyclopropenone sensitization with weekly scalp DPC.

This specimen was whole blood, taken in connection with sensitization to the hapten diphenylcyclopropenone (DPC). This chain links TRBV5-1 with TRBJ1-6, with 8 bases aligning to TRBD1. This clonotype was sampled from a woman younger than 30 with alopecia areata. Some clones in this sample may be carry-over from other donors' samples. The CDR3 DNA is TGCGCCAGCAGCTACGACAGGGGAAATTCACCCCTCCACTTT. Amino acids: CASSYDRGNSPLHF.